These 2 T cell receptor beta chains were all obtained from the same sample, sequenced in a study of T cell repertoires in cytomegalovirus infection. Their recognized antigens are unknown. TCRdb passed the reads through MiXCR, listing each CDR3 protein once. This table has about 280,000 distinct CDR3 sequences, around 20% appearing once. Sequenced here: cultured PBMCs, sampled from culture after CMV antigen stimulation. The receptors were gathered from a human donor in good health (CMV status not recorded). Some clones in this sample may be carry-over from other donors' samples.

The chain has TRBV7-2 and TRBJ2-1; 9 positions agree with TRBD2. With 5 bases clipped from V and 4 bases from J, the junction kept 15 bases outside the gene matches. Looked up from germline, CDR1 is SGHTA and CDR2 is FQGNSA. The CDR3 is 18 amino acids. The CDR3 sequence: CASSKQQSSGAVYNEQFF. CDR3 coding DNA: TGTGCCAGCAGCAAGCAACAATCTAGCGGGGCCGTATACAATGAGCAGTTCTTC.

This chain links TRBV4-1 with TRBJ2-2; the D gene is possibly TRBD2 (6 bases). This CDR3 is built from 17 residues. Germline V CDR1 and CDR2: MGHRA, YSYEKL. The V and J ends lost 1 base and 0 bases respectively, with 12 bases between them. The CDR3 bases are TGCGCCAGCAGCCAAGTTAGCGGATACGCGAACACCGGGGAGCTGTTTTTT. Its protein product is CASSQVSGYANTGELFF.